This TCR beta chain was profiled in a study of shared clonotypes between healthy human individuals. General study points: Among a few donors, roughly 5% of naive CD4 clonotypes were found in common.

The CDR3 consists of 13 residues. V was pared by 5 bases and J by 1 base, with 9 bases between. Germline loops: CDR1 SEHNR, CDR2 FQNEAQ (reference sequence). For every subset, genomic DNA was evenly distributed across several immunoSEQ plates. Produced via immunoSEQ multiplex PCR; TCRdb's table is partial and in-frame only. The repertoire consists of a few million clones, with 85% to 95% occurring once and the leading ten covering 0.39%. Regarding this clone: The target antigen is unknown.

The chain is built from TRBV7-9 and TRBJ2-7; no clear D. The specimen sequenced was naive CD4+ T cells from PBMCs. The subset: CD45RA+ positively selected. The receptor was derived from a young man in good health. Some clones in this sample may be carry-over from other donors' samples. The CDR3 DNA reads TGTGCCAGCAGCCCAGAGGCATCCTACGAGCAGTACTTC. Translation: CASSPEASYEQYF.